Presented here are 21 T cell receptor beta chains from one specimen sequenced in a study of shared clonotypes between healthy human individuals (dated by TCRdb to 2019 to 2021). Library generation was performed with the immunoSEQ multiplex PCR assay. The source is immuneACCESS, and TCRdb retained only in-frame sequences with V and J called. Part of the clones is not carried over; for the studies checked, unresolved V genes explain less than half of this, and the remainder is unexplained. The sample records about 480,000 clones, around 74% of which are singletons. The top ten constitute 10% to 15% of the sample. Sequenced sample: PBMCs. Source of these receptors: a woman in her forties in good health. Some clones in this sample may be carry-over from other donors' samples.

This rearrangement joins TRBV11-2 to TRBJ1-2; 7 nucleotides align to TRBD1. This CDR3 has 13 amino acids. Trimming took 5 bases from V and 8 from J; bases not matched to a gene: 8. Germline-derived CDR1 and CDR2 are SGHAT and FQNNGV. CDR3 sequence (DNA): TGTGCCAGCAGCCGAGACAGGGTTGAAGGCTACACCTTC. It translates to CASSRDRVEGYTF.

The V gene is TRBV7-3, the J gene TRBJ2-1, with 8 bases fitting TRBD1. V was pared by 4 bases and J by 7 bases, with 6 bases of the junction left unmatched. The CDR3 runs 14 residues. Germline V gene lookup returns CDR1 SGHTA and CDR2 FQGTGA. As DNA, the CDR3 is TGTGCCAGCAGCTCCGGACAGGGTTTGAATGAGCAGTTCTTC. It is translated as CASSSGQGLNEQFF.

This clone was recorded many times. V and J are TRBV28 and TRBJ2-3; 10 bases agree with TRBD1. The junction had 2 bases not matched to a gene; V was cut back by 3 bases and J by 2 bases. The CDR3 is 15 amino acids. Germline-derived CDR1 and CDR2 are MDHEN and SYDVKM. DNA of the CDR3: TGTGCCAGCAGTTTCGGACAGGGGGTCACAGATACGCAGTATTTT. Amino acids: CASSFGQGVTDTQYF.

This rearrangement joins TRBV7-8 to TRBJ1-1; D remains unclear. CDR1 SGHVS and CDR2 FQNEAQ come from the germline V gene. This CDR3 region has 13 residues. Trimming pared 2 bases from V and 0 bases from J, leaving 4 bases between. The CDR3 DNA follows: TGTGCCAGCAGCTTATCGCTGAACACTGAAGCTTTCTTT. Translating it yields CASSLSLNTEAFF.

With respect to this clone: This clone may be a read error of a much larger clone one base away. Other nucleotide sequences from this sample produce the same CDR3. The V and J genes are TRBV28 and TRBJ1-3; D not certain. The CDR3 totals 14 residues. CDR1 MDHEN and CDR2 SYDVKM come from the germline V gene. V shed 3 bases and J shed 3 bases, with 9 bases lying between them. For the CDR3, the DNA is TGTGCCAGCAGTTTTGGTGGAGGTGGAAACACCATATATTTT. Residues: CASSFGGGGNTIYF. Supplemented by reference TRBV28 and TRBJ1-3, the full variable domain reads DVKVTQSSRYLVKRTGEKVFLECVQDMDHENMFWYRQDPGLGLRLIYFSYDVKMKEKGDIPEGYSVSREKKERFSLILESASTNQTSMYLCASSFGGGGNTIYFGEGSWLTVV.

This clone showed up just a few times. The chain has TRBV7-9 and TRBJ2-1; D uncertain. V lost 0 bases, J lost 8 bases, and 17 bases lay in between. There are 16 residues in the CDR3. Per germline, CDR1 SEHNR and CDR2 FQNEAQ (reference sequence). CDR3 in amino acids: CASSLALGYSPHEQFF. DNA for the CDR3: TGTGCCAGCAGCTTAGCCCTCGGTTACAGTCCCCATGAGCAGTTCTTC.

This sequence joins TRBV18 and TRBJ1-1, with D uncertain. Germline CDR1 reads KGHSH; CDR2 reads LQKENI. The CDR3 is 13 amino acids. Trimming took off 6 bases at V and 5 bases at J, with 13 bases between the two ends. CDR3 region: CASSLDLGTEAFF. In DNA form, the CDR3 reads TGTGCCAGCTCCCTAGACTTAGGGACTGAAGCTTTCTTT.

The chain links TRBV7-9 to TRBJ2-5; 7 bases agree with TRBD1. The CDR3 totals 16 residues. Germline trimming cut 4 bases from V and 5 bases from J; bases unmatched to any gene: 13. CDR1 and CDR2 from the germline V gene are SEHNR and FQNEAQ (reference sequence). Written as DNA, the CDR3 is TGTGCCAGCAGCTCTGGGGGACAGAGGTTTTGGGAGACCCAGTACTTC. It codes for CASSSGGQRFWETQYF.

This sequence joins TRBV7-7 and TRBJ2-3, with D possibly being TRBD2 (6 bases). The CDR3 contains 15 residues. Germline-derived CDR1 and CDR2 are SSHAT and FNYEAQ (reference sequence). V lost 4 bases, J lost 0 bases, and 11 bases lay in between. The CDR3 DNA reads TGTGCCAGCAGCTCGGGACTCGCTAGCACAGATACGCAGTATTTT. Translated, it gives CASSSGLASTDTQYF.

This clone was seen a few times. The V and J genes are TRBV28 and TRBJ1-4, with TRBD1 matching over 8 bases. From germline, CDR1 is MDHEN and CDR2 SYDVKM. The V segment lost 3 bases and the J segment 7 bases; nucleotides outside the gene matches: 7. There are 15 residues in the CDR3. Here the CDR3 reads CASSLARTGSEKLFF. The CDR3 DNA is TGTGCCAGCAGTTTGGCTCGGACAGGGAGTGAAAAACTGTTTTTT.

This clone was seen only once. The CDR3 is CASSLDWIAGGLSSYNEQFF. DNA of the CDR3: TGTGCCAGCAGCTTAGACTGGATCGCTGGGGGACTAAGCTCCTACAATGAGCAGTTCTTC. The chain joins TRBV28 to TRBJ2-1; TRBD2 matches at 7 bases. CDR3 length equals 20 residues. CDR1 is MDHEN, CDR2 SYDVKM, per germline. V trimming: 6 bases; J trimming: 0 bases; junction bases outside the gene matches: 20.

The chain links TRBV11-2 to TRBJ2-3; tentatively, D is TRBD1 or TRBD2 (6 bases each). Germline-derived CDR1 and CDR2 are SGHAT and FQNNGV. Trimming took 1 base from V and 3 from J, leaving 14 bases between them. The CDR3 runs 16 residues. CDR3 sequence reads: CASSLGTGAGTDTQYF. The CDR3 region has the DNA TGTGCCAGCAGCTTAGGTACGGGGGCAGGTACAGATACGCAGTATTTT.

This clone was observed once. The chain has TRBV4-1 and TRBJ2-1, with no clear D. The V end lost 3 bases, the J end lost 5 bases, and 17 bases lay between the germline ends. Germline V gene data show CDR1 as MGHRA and CDR2 as YSYEKL. There are 16 residues in the CDR3. CDR3 in amino acids: CASSHFTEQVHNEQFF. CDR3 DNA sequence: TGCGCCAGCAGCCATTTCACAGAGCAAGTTCACAATGAGCAGTTCTTC.

A word on this clone: Given a much more abundant clone one base away, this may be a read error. The V gene is TRBV5-1, the J gene TRBJ1-1; weak D call: TRBD1 (5 bases). The CDR3 length is 13 residues. Trimming removed 1 base from V and 4 bases from J, with 8 bases in between. Germline loops: CDR1 SGHRS, CDR2 YFSETQ. DNA for the CDR3: TGCGCCAGCAGCTTGATGGGGGGCACTGAAGCTTTCTTT. Translation: CASSLMGGTEAFF.

J is TRBJ1-1 and V is TRBV28; D remains unclear. Trimming left V 4 bases short and J 1 base short, with 7 bases between. CDR1 and CDR2 from the germline V gene are MDHEN and SYDVKM. This CDR3 comprises 13 residues. CDR3 amino acids: CASSWGRNTEAFF. The CDR3 region has the DNA TGTGCCAGCAGTTGGGGTAGGAACACTGAAGCTTTCTTT. Based on the CDR3 plus reference TRBV28 and TRBJ1-1, the full variable domain is DVKVTQSSRYLVKRTGEKVFLECVQDMDHENMFWYRQDPGLGLRLIYFSYDVKMKEKGDIPEGYSVSREKKERFSLILESASTNQTSMYLCASSWGRNTEAFFGQGTRLTVV.

The chain carries TRBV6-4 and TRBJ2-2; D uncertain. CDR1 MRHNA and CDR2 SNTAGT come from the germline V gene. The CDR3 contains 13 residues. V lost 2 bases to trimming and J lost 5 bases, with 6 bases between them. CDR3: CASSDVKTGELFF. Here the CDR3 DNA reads TGTGCCAGCAGTGACGTAAAAACCGGGGAGCTGTTTTTT.

The V gene is TRBV7-8, the J gene TRBJ1-5, with 8 bases matching TRBD1. Germline trimming cut 1 base from V and 2 bases from J; bases unmatched to any gene: 7. The germline CDR1 and CDR2 sequences are SGHVS and FQNEAQ. The CDR3 has 17 residues. CDR3: CASSLVAGGAGNQPQHF. In DNA, the CDR3 is TGTGCCAGCAGCTTAGTGGCAGGGGGCGCAGGCAATCAGCCCCAGCATTTT.

The CDR3 here is CSVRRTGGFETQYF. CDR3 DNA: TGCAGCGTAAGACGGACAGGGGGCTTCGAGACCCAGTACTTC. The rearrangement joins TRBV29-1 to TRBJ2-5; 11 positions match TRBD1. This CDR3 region has 14 residues. Trimming at V came to 6 bases and at J to 5 bases, leaving 8 bases not matched to a gene. Per germline, CDR1 SQVTM and CDR2 ANQGSEA.

V usage is TRBV18 and J usage is TRBJ2-3, with 7 bases lining up with TRBD1. The germline gives CDR1 KGHSH, CDR2 LQKENI. V gave up 5 bases and J gave up 0 bases; unmatched junction bases: 8. The CDR3 loop spans 16 amino acids. The CDR3 loop is CASSIRQGASTDTQYF. For the CDR3, the DNA is TGTGCCAGCTCAATTCGACAGGGAGCTAGCACAGATACGCAGTATTTT.

The genes are TRBV5-1 and TRBJ1-1; possible D gene TRBD1, 5 bases. V was trimmed by 0 bases and J by 4 bases, leaving 13 bases between them. Germline V gene lookup returns CDR1 SGHRS and CDR2 YFSETQ. CDR3 length: 15 amino acids. The CDR3 loop reads CASSLDIQRGTEAFF. In DNA form, the CDR3 reads TGCGCCAGCAGCTTGGATATACAAAGGGGCACTGAAGCTTTCTTT.

This clone was observed at least ten times. The gene calls are TRBV20-1 and TRBJ1-2; D ambiguous. Trimming took off 3 bases at V and 7 bases at J, with 9 bases between the two ends. CDR1 and CDR2 (germline): DFQATT, SNEGSKA (reference sequence). There are 11 residues in the CDR3. The CDR3 loop reads CSARWVGGYTF. CDR3 nucleotide sequence: TGCAGTGCTAGGTGGGTGGGTGGCTACACCTTC.